The 30 T cell receptor beta chains reported below all come from one sample, sequenced in a study of cytomegalovirus exposure and HLA in healthy donors. Primers included in the PCR were 60 Vbeta and 13 Jbeta primers. TCRdb's table, derived via immunoSEQ multiplex PCR, lists solely in-frame clones and lacks some. The sample lists about 170,000 clones; 70% to 90% were seen once. Sequenced material: PBMCs. These receptors were obtained from a man aged 25 to 45 in good health and CMV-seropositive.

The chain couples TRBV6-6 to TRBJ1-1, with D perhaps matching TRBD1 (5 bases). Germline loops: CDR1 MNHNY, CDR2 SVGAGI (reference sequence). The CDR3 contains 13 residues. V was clipped by 11 bases and J by 0 bases, with 13 bases between them. CDR3 sequence (DNA): TGTGCCTCTGGGCGGGGGATGAACACTGAAGCTTTCTTT. This translates into CASGRGMNTEAFF.

The chain couples TRBV4-2 to TRBJ2-1; 9 bases match TRBD2. With V trimmed by 4 bases and J by 8 bases, 9 bases remained unmatched. CDR1 is LGHNA and CDR2 is YNFKEQ in the germline V gene. The CDR3 covers 15 residues. CDR3 DNA sequence: TGTGCCAGCAGCCGGCGGGAGGGCATCGATCATGAGCAGTTCTTC. Translating it yields CASSRREGIDHEQFF.

V and J are TRBV7-2 and TRBJ1-2; 7 positions agree with TRBD1. The CDR3 loop spans 15 amino acids. CDR1 is SGHTA, CDR2 FQGNSA, per germline. V shed 1 base, J shed 10 bases, and the junction held 12 bases outside the gene matches. The CDR3 sequence is CASSLVRGTADLYTF. The DNA for the CDR3 is TGTGCCAGCAGCTTAGTCAGGGGGACAGCGGACCTCTACACCTTC.

V usage is TRBV7-3 and J usage is TRBJ2-1, with D perhaps matching TRBD2 (6 bases). Germline CDR1 and CDR2: SGHTA and FQGTGA. V shed 2 bases and J shed 5 bases, with 13 bases lying between them. The CDR3 is made up of 15 amino acids. This chain's CDR3 is CASSLLGLRNNEQFF. The CDR3 region has the DNA TGTGCCAGCAGCTTATTGGGACTTAGAAACAATGAGCAGTTCTTC.

This clone was seen a few times. The rearrangement uses TRBV5-6 and TRBJ1-1, with no clear D. The germline V gene has CDR1 SGHDT and CDR2 YYEEEE. This CDR3 has 12 amino acids. Trimming shortened V by 5 bases and J by 4 bases, and 9 bases separated the two germline ends. In DNA, the CDR3 is TGTGCCAGCAGTTGGGCAGGCACTGAAGCTTTCTTT. Encoded protein: CASSWAGTEAFF.

V and J are TRBV11-3 and TRBJ1-1, with TRBD1 as a possible D gene (5 bases). CDR1 SGHNT and CDR2 YENEEA come from the germline V gene. CDR3 length: 11 residues. The germline V and J ends were trimmed by 6 bases and 8 bases, with 10 bases remaining between them. In nucleotides, the CDR3 is TGTGCCAGCAGGGAAAGGGGCGAAGCTTTCTTT. It yields the protein CASRERGEAFF.

There are a few counts of this clone. The chain links TRBV10-3 to TRBJ2-5, with 8 bases lining up with TRBD1. This CDR3 is 14 amino acids long. The germline V gene has CDR1 ENHRY and CDR2 SYGVKD. V lost 4 bases, J lost 3 bases, and 4 bases stayed unmatched. This CDR3 reads CAISVNRGEETQYF. The CDR3 nucleotides are TGTGCCATCAGTGTCAACAGGGGGGAAGAGACCCAGTACTTC.

The chain carries TRBV4-1 and TRBJ2-5; D ambiguous. V shed 3 bases and J shed 2 bases, with 7 bases lying between them. The CDR3 is made up of 13 amino acids. CDR1 is MGHRA and CDR2 is YSYEKL in the germline V gene. The DNA of the CDR3 is TGCGCCAGCAGCCAGGGCCCTCAAGAGACCCAGTACTTC. The encoded protein is CASSQGPQETQYF.

The chain links TRBV28 to TRBJ1-2, with 8 bases lining up with TRBD1. V trimming: 5 bases; J trimming: 4 bases; junction bases outside the gene matches: 9. The CDR3 runs 15 residues. Looked up from germline, CDR1 is MDHEN and CDR2 is SYDVKM. The CDR3 reads CASSGQGKRTYGYTF. The CDR3, as DNA: TGTGCCAGCAGTGGACAGGGCAAGCGTACCTATGGCTACACCTTC.

There are a few counts of this clone. The chain joins TRBV6-6 to TRBJ2-7; TRBD2 might be the D (6 bases). The CDR3 is made up of 15 amino acids. CDR1 MNHNY and CDR2 SVGAGI come from the germline V gene (reference sequence). V gave up 2 bases and J gave up 6 bases, with 17 bases separating them. The CDR3 nucleotides read TGTGCCAGCAGTTACCCCCCCGCGGGGACTCGCGAGCAGTACTTC. Its protein is CASSYPPAGTREQYF.

The rearrangement links TRBV7-8 to TRBJ2-5; the match to TRBD1 covers 7 bases. Germline-derived CDR1 and CDR2 are SGHVS and FQNEAQ. The CDR3 totals 16 residues. J gave up 5 bases and V 4 bases, and 13 bases lay outside the gene matches. The CDR3 DNA sequence: TGTGCCAGCAGCTCCTGGATGGGGACGGACAGGGAGACCCAGTACTTC. It is translated as CASSSWMGTDRETQYF.

The V call is TRBV19, the J call TRBJ2-1; D might be TRBD2 (6 bases). CDR1 is LNHDA, CDR2 SQIVND, per germline (reference sequence). The CDR3 consists of 15 residues. The V end was cut by 5 bases, the J end by 3 bases, with 14 bases between. DNA for the CDR3: TGTGCCAGTAGTCTCGCGGGACTCAACTACAATGAGCAGTTCTTC. Protein sequence: CASSLAGLNYNEQFF.

The V gene is TRBV5-6, the J gene TRBJ1-2; D is unresolved. The CDR3 spans 14 residues. Germline V gene data show CDR1 as SGHDT and CDR2 as YYEEEE. With 4 bases removed from V and 4 bases from J, the gap between germline ends came to 14 bases. The CDR3 nucleotides are TGTGCCAGCAGCCGTACTCGCGGGTCCTATGGCTACACCTTC. Its protein product is CASSRTRGSYGYTF. The entire variable domain, with the rest obtained from reference TRBV5-6 and TRBJ1-2, is as follows: DAGVTQSPTHLIKTRGQQVTLRCSPKSGHDTVSWYQQALGQGPQFIFQYYEEEERQRGNFPDRFSGHQFPNYSSELNVNALLLGDSALYLCASSRTRGSYGYTFGSGTRLTVV.

This clone appeared once. The chain has TRBV4-2 and TRBJ2-3, with 12 bases that match TRBD2. The length of the CDR3 is 16 residues. V lost 3 bases and J lost 6; bases outside the gene matches: 7. Germline assignment: CDR1 LGHNA and CDR2 YNFKEQ. For the CDR3, the DNA is TGTGCCAGCAGCCACTCGACTAGCGGGAGTATGGATACGCAGTATTTT. This gives the protein CASSHSTSGSMDTQYF.

The V and J genes are TRBV29-1 and TRBJ1-2; D possibly corresponds to TRBD1 (5 bases). V lost 6 bases and J lost 8, with 13 bases in between. Germline CDR1 reads SQVTM; CDR2 reads ANQGSEA. The CDR3 totals 11 residues. The CDR3 region has the DNA TGCAGCGTCCCCCTAAGGGGAGGCTACACCTTC. It encodes CSVPLRGGYTF.

The chain has TRBV7-3 and TRBJ1-2; the match to TRBD1 covers 8 bases. The CDR3 loop spans 13 amino acids. CDR1 is SGHTA and CDR2 is FQGTGA in the germline V gene. V lost 5 bases to trimming and J lost 8 bases; unmatched junction nucleotides: 7. The CDR3 region has the DNA TGTGCCAGCAGCGTGACAGGGGCGGGCGGCTACACCTTC. Its protein is CASSVTGAGGYTF.

The chain uses TRBV6-1 and TRBJ2-7; weak D call: TRBD1 (5 bases). Deletions cut 1 base from V and 6 bases from J, with 10 bases between. This CDR3 has 13 residues. Germline CDR1 and CDR2: MNHNS and SASEGT. The CDR3 reads CASSEVVGVEQYF. CDR3 nucleotides: TGTGCCAGCAGTGAAGTCGTAGGGGTCGAGCAGTACTTC.

V and J are TRBV5-6 and TRBJ1-4; 11 positions agree with TRBD1. CDR1 SGHDT and CDR2 YYEEEE come from the germline V gene. CDR3 length: 15 residues. Trimming removed 4 bases from V and 6 bases from J; junction bases left unmatched: 5. The CDR3 DNA follows: TGTGCCAGCAGCCGACTGGGACAGGGGGATGAAAAACTGTTTTTT. As protein: CASSRLGQGDEKLFF.

The rearrangement links TRBV5-6 to TRBJ2-7; TRBD1 aligns across 8 bases. The germline CDR1 and CDR2 sequences are SGHDT and YYEEEE. J gave up 5 bases and V 4 bases, and 14 bases lay outside the gene matches. The CDR3 covers 16 residues. CDR3 in amino acids: CASSTTGGRGPHEQYF. The DNA of the CDR3 is TGTGCCAGCAGCACCACCGGAGGCAGGGGGCCACACGAGCAGTACTTC.

This chain's CDR3 is CAISERGDRDGGYTF. The CDR3 DNA sequence: TGTGCCATCAGTGAAAGGGGGGACAGGGACGGAGGCTACACCTTC. This sequence joins TRBV10-3 and TRBJ1-2; 9 bases agree with TRBD1. The CDR3 runs to 15 residues. V gave up 3 bases and J gave up 8 bases; unmatched junction bases: 10. The germline gives CDR1 ENHRY, CDR2 SYGVKD.

As regards this clone: The germline gene is not matched at one end of the junction; a read error may be the cause. V is TRBV7-9 and J is TRBJ1-1, with TRBD1 matching 10 bases. Germline loops: CDR1 SEHNR, CDR2 FQNEAQ (reference sequence). The CDR3 runs 15 residues. CDR3 sequence: CASSFRDRGAPDAFF. CDR3 coding DNA: TGTGCCAGCAGCTTCCGGGACAGGGGAGCCCCTGACGCTTTCTTT.

This sequence joins TRBV11-3 and TRBJ2-1; no firm D call. This CDR3 is built from 13 residues. V was pared by 2 bases and J by 4 bases, with 6 bases between. Looked up from germline, CDR1 is SGHNT and CDR2 is YENEEA. The CDR3 sequence is CASSLNIYNEQFF. The CDR3 nucleotides are TGTGCCAGCAGCTTAAATATTTACAATGAGCAGTTCTTC.

The CDR3 DNA follows: TGTGCCAGCAAAGACGGGGACAGGGGGAGATTCGCCGGGGAGCTGTTTTTT. It codes for CASKDGDRGRFAGELFF. The V gene is TRBV27, the J gene TRBJ2-2; 11 bases agree with TRBD1. The CDR3 consists of 17 residues. Germline CDR1 MNHEY, CDR2 SMNVEV (reference sequence). V lost 7 bases and J lost 6; bases outside the gene matches: 13.

The chain has TRBV7-9 and TRBJ2-1, with D tentatively TRBD2 (5 bases). The CDR3 extends over 12 amino acids. Germline V lookup: CDR1 SEHNR, CDR2 FQNEAQ (reference sequence). V was pared by 5 bases and J by 7 bases, with 9 bases between. CDR3: CASSLGDNEQFF. The CDR3 coding sequence is TGTGCCAGCAGCCTCGGGGATAATGAGCAGTTCTTC.

This chain links TRBV9 with TRBJ2-1, with TRBD2 identical over 8 bases. CDR1 is SGDLS and CDR2 is YYNGEE in the germline V gene. The CDR3 extends over 14 amino acids. V shed 4 bases and J 8 bases; nucleotides not matched to a gene: 8. CDR3 loop: CASSLRLAWDEQFF. The CDR3, as DNA: TGTGCCAGCAGCCTACGACTAGCGTGGGATGAGCAGTTCTTC.

This clone was seen a single time. The chain is built from TRBV7-3 and TRBJ2-1; 8 bases match TRBD1. Germline lookup yields CDR1 SGHTA and CDR2 FQGTGA. V lost 3 bases, J lost 3 bases, and 4 bases stayed unmatched. The CDR3 runs 15 residues. CDR3 DNA: TGTGCCAGCAGCTTGTTACAGGGGGGCTACAATGAGCAGTTCTTC. It codes for CASSLLQGGYNEQFF.

The chain recombines TRBV6-4 with TRBJ2-2; D is ambiguous. Deletions cut 6 bases from V and 2 bases from J, with 10 bases between. CDR3 length equals 14 residues. Germline assignment: CDR1 MRHNA and CDR2 SNTAGT. Here the CDR3 DNA reads TGTGCCAGCAGCCCATCACTTAACACCGGGGAGCTGTTTTTT. It specifies CASSPSLNTGELFF.

The V call is TRBV29-1, the J call TRBJ2-5; 9 bases map to TRBD1. This CDR3 is built from 16 residues. The junction had 13 bases not matched to a gene; V was cut back by 4 bases and J by 4 bases. CDR1 is SQVTM and CDR2 is ANQGSEA in the germline V gene. The CDR3 nucleotides are TGCAGCGTTGCCCCCGGGGGACAGGGATTTTTAGAGACCCAGTACTTC. It yields the protein CSVAPGGQGFLETQYF.

The J gene is TRBJ2-5, the V gene TRBV7-9; D unresolved. Trimming took off 2 bases at V and 4 bases at J, with 11 bases between the two ends. This CDR3 has 14 amino acids. Germline CDR1 reads SEHNR; CDR2 reads FQNEAQ (reference sequence). CDR3 sequence (DNA): TGTGCCAGCAGCTTAAGGCAGGTGGTAGAGACCCAGTACTTC. Protein sequence: CASSLRQVVETQYF.

The V gene is TRBV19, the J gene TRBJ1-2; D ambiguous. The V gene lost 7 bases and the J gene lost 2 bases, with 20 bases spanning the gap. CDR3 length: 16 residues. Germline CDR1 LNHDA, CDR2 SQIVND (reference sequence). CDR3 DNA: TGTGCCAGTACCCCAAAGCCTGGAGCCCTAAACTATGGCTACACCTTC. It specifies CASTPKPGALNYGYTF.